This T cell receptor (beta chain) was identified during a study of blood T cell repertoires in COVID-19. The CDR3 contains 17 residues. V was shortened by 4 bases and J by 0 bases, with 14 bases between the two germline ends. Germline V CDR1 and CDR2: SGDLS, YYNGEE. The repertoire was sequenced with immunoSEQ multiplex PCR; TCRdb's copy has only in-frame clones and lacks some. The table shows 200,000 to 250,000 clones, with roughly 87% occurring only once. The sequencing input was peripheral blood. The TCR originated in a woman under 30 who had recovered from COVID-19. The V call is TRBV9, the J call TRBJ2-6, with D perhaps matching TRBD1 (5 bases). CDR3 coding DNA: TGTGCCAGCAGCCTCAGACAGAGAAACTCTGGGGCCAACGTCCTGACTTTC. Amino acids: CASSLRQRNSGANVLTF.